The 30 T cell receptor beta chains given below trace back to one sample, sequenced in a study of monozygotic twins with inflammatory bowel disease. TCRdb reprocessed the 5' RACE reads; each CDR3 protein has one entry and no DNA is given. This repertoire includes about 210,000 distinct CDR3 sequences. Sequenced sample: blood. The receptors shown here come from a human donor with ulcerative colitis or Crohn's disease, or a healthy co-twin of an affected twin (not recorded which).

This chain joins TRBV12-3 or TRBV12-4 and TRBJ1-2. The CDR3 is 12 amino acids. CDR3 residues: CASSLFSAGYTF.

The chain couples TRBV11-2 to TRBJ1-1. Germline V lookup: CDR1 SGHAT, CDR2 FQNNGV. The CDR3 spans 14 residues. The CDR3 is CASSLGHTGTEAFF.

The CDR3 sequence is CASSPKIPADADTQYF. The chain is built from TRBV7-8 and TRBJ2-3; with no DNA, the TCRdb D assignment of TRBD1 cannot be verified. This CDR3 contains 16 residues. Germline V gives CDR1 SGHVS, CDR2 FQNEAQ.

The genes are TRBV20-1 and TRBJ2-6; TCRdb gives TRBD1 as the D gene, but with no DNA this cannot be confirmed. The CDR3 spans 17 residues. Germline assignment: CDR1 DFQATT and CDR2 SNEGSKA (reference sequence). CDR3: CSAARDRAVPGANVLTF.

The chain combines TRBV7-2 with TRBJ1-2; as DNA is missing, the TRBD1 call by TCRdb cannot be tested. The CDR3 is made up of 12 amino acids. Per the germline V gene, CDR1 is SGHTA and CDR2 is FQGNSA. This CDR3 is CASSLRGRGYTF. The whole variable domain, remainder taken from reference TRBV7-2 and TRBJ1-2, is GAGVSQSPSNKVTEKGKDVELRCDPISGHTALYWYRQSLGQGLEFLIYFQGNSAPDKSGLPSDRFSAERTGGSVSTLTIQRTQQEDSAVYLCASSLRGRGYTFGSGTRLTVV.

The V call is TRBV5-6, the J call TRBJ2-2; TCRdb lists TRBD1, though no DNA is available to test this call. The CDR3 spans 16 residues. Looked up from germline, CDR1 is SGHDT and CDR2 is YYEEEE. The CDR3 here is CASIPFGIGNTGELFF.

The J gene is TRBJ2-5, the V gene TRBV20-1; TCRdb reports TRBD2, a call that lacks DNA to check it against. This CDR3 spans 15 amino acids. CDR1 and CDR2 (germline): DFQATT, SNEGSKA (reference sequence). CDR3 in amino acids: CSARVRGGQWETQYF.

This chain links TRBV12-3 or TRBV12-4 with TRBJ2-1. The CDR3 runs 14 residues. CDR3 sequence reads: CASSLLGSLNEQFF.

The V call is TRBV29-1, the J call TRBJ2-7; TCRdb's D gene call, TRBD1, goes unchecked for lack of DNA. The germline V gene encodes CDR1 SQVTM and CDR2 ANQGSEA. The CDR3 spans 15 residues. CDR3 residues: CSVELGTRPSYEQYF.

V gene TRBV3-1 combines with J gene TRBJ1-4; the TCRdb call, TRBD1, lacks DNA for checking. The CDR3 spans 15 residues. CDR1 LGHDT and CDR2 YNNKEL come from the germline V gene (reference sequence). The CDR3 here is CASSQEGLNSEKLFF.

CDR3 amino acids: CSARDRDRGRGTEAFF. This chain joins TRBV20-1 and TRBJ1-1; the D gene TCRdb calls, TRBD1, cannot be checked with no DNA. This CDR3 comprises 16 residues. CDR1 and CDR2 (germline): DFQATT, SNEGSKA (reference sequence).

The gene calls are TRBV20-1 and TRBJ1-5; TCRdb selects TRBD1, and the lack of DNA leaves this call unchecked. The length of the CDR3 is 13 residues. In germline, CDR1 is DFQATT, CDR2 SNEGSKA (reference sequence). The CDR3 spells CSALRDPHQPQHF.

This chain's CDR3 is CASSQIFRDRGPREQYF. V is TRBV4-1 and J is TRBJ2-7; TCRdb's D call, TRBD1, is unchecked because there is no DNA. Germline loops: CDR1 MGHRA, CDR2 YSYEKL. The CDR3 spans 17 residues.

The CDR3 protein is CASSYGIYQETQYF. The rearrangement uses TRBV7-8 and TRBJ2-5. Germline-derived CDR1 and CDR2 are SGHVS and FQNEAQ. The length of the CDR3 is 14 residues.

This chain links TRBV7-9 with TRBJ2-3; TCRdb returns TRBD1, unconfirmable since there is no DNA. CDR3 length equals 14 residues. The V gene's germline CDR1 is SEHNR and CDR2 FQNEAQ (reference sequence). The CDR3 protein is CASSSPLAEDTQYF.

CDR3 sequence: CASSLVFPPGETQYF. The chain recombines TRBV7-2 with TRBJ2-5; TCRdb lists TRBD1, though no DNA is available to test this call. Germline CDR1 and CDR2: SGHTA and FQGNSA. The CDR3 has 15 amino acids.

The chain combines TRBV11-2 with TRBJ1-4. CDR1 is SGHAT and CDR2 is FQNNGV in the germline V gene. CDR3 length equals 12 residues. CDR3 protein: CASSRAGEKLFF. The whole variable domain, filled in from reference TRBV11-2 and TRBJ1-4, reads EAGVAQSPRYKIIEKRQSVAFWCNPISGHATLYWYQQILGQGPKLLIQFQNNGVVDDSQLPKDRFSAERLKGVDSTLKIQPAKLEDSAVYLCASSRAGEKLFFGSGTQLSVL.

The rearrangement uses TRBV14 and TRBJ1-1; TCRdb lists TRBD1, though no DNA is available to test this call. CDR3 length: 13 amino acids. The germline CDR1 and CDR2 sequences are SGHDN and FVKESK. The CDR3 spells CASSLEGRAEAFF.

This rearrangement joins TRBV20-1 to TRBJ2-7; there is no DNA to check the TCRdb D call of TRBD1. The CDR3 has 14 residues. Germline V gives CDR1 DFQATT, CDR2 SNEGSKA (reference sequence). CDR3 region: CSAWERSAAYEQYF.

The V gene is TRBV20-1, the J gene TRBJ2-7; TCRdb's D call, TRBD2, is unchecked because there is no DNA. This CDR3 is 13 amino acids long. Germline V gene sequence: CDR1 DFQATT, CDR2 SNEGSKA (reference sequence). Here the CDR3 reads CSAPPPGFYEQYF.

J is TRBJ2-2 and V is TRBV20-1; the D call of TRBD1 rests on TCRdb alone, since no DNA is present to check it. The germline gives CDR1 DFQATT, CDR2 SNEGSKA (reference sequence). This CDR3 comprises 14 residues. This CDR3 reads CSAIKAGGGGELFF.

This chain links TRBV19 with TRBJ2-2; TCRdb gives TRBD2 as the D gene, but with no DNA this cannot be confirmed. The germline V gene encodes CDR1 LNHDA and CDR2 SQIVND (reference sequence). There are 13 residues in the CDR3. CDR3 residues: CASSTDLSGELFF.

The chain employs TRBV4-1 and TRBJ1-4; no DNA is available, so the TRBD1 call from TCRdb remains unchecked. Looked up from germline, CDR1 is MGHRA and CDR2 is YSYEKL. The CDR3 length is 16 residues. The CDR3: CASSQGQGTANEKLFF.

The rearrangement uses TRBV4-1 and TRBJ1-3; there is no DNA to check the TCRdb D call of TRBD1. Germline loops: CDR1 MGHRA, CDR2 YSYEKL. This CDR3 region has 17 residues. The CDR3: CASSQVINRQSGNTIYF.

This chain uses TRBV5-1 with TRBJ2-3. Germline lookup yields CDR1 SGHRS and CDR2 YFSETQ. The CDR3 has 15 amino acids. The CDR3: CASSLQVFGTDTQYF. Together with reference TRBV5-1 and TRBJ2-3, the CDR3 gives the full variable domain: KAGVTQTPRYLIKTRGQQVTLSCSPISGHRSVSWYQQTPGQGLQFLFEYFSETQRNKGNFPGRFSGRQFSNSRSEMNVSTLELGDSALYLCASSLQVFGTDTQYFGPGTRLTVL.

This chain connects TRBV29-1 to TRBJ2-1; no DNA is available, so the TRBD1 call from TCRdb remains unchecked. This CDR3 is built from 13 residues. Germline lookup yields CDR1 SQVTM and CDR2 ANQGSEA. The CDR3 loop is CSVERRLDNEQFF.

CDR3 sequence: CASSLEGSGPETQYF. The chain carries TRBV5-5 and TRBJ2-5; TCRdb gives TRBD2 as the D gene, but with no DNA this cannot be confirmed. Per the germline V gene, CDR1 is SGHKS and CDR2 is YYEKEE (reference sequence). CDR3 length: 15 amino acids.

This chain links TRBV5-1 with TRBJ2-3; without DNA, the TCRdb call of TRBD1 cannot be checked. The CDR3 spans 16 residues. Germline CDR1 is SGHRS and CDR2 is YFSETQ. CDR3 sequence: CASSLRQLSSTDTQYF.

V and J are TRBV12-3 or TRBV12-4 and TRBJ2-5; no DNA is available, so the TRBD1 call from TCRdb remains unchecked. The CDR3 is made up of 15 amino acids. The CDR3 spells CASSPRAPLKDDQYF.

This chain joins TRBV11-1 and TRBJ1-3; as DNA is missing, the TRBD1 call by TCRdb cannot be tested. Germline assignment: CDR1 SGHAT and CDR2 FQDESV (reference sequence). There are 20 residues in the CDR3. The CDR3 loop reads CASSSFSGTAKPYSGNTIYF. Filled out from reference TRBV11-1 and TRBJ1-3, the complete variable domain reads EAEVAQSPRYKITEKSQAVAFWCDPISGHATLYWYRQILGQGPELLVQFQDESVVDDSQLPKDRFSAERLKGVDSTLKIQPAELGDSAMYLCASSSFSGTAKPYSGNTIYFGEGSWLTVV.